This T cell receptor beta chain was sequenced in a study of regulatory T cells in long-lasting Graves disease (dated by TCRdb to the early 2020s). Turning to the overall study: Newly diagnosed Graves' disease patients had taken antithyroid drugs for less than 3 months. This study used TCR sequencing and RNA sequencing of peripheral blood to compare persistent Graves' disease patients against newly diagnosed Graves' disease patients. The study was registered as a clinical trial and conducted in China. A total of 33 samples underwent TCR sequencing, from about 13 patients with persistent Graves' disease and some 20 patients with newly diagnosed Graves' disease. Overall study outcomes, separate from this receptor: Persistent patients shared more public clonotypes among themselves (roughly 2,700) than newly diagnosed patients did (more than 850). Because the primary lesion, thyroid tissue, could not be accessed, the study looked at peripheral blood alone. Compared with newly diagnosed patients, patients with persistent Graves' disease had lower TCR Shannon entropy and fewer highly expanded clones, which suggests clonal expansion. TRBV28, TRBJ1-2 and TRBJ2-5 were preferentially used in persistent disease, while TRBV20-1 and TRBJ2-1 were favored in newly diagnosed disease. The small sample size was acknowledged by the authors as a limitation that may reduce accuracy. Sequencing and analysis were limited to the TCR beta chain.

The time point label of this sample denotes: newly diagnosed GD, antithyroid drugs for less than 3 months. For both TCR sequencing and RNA sequencing, RNA was extracted from PBMCs using TRIzol. The diagnosis of Graves' disease followed American Thyroid Association guidelines. The patients came from an endocrinology department in Xi'an, China. Each patient gave approximately 8.8 milliliters of peripheral blood, collected in an EDTA anticoagulant tube. Ficoll Paque Plus density gradient separation was used to isolate PBMCs, and no further T cell sorting was performed. An Agilent 2100 Bioanalyzer and agarose gel were used to assess RNA quality, and a NanoDrop 2000 was used to measure RNA concentration. Library method: multiplex PCR. The reads were generated on an Illumina HiSeq 4000. CDR3 regions were amplified by Arm-PCR with iRepertoire HTBI primers to construct TCR beta libraries. Before sequencing, the PCR products went through gel purification. The authors' analysis ran thus. Across samples, around 58 TRBV and roughly 15 TRBJ segments were identified and used for gene usage analysis of CDR3 amino acid clonotypes. COPE and FqMerger were used to merge the filtered high-quality paired reads into contigs. BLAST was used to align contigs to IMGT TRBV, TRBD and TRBJ reference genes, and CDR3 was defined according to IMGT. Any clonotype with a frequency above 0.1% was counted as a highly expanded clone. Shannon entropy served as the measure of repertoire diversity, while the Gini coefficient captured V-J evenness. Public clonotypes were defined as clonotypes shared by more than one individual. TCRdb itself trimmed the public reads at Q25 with fastp, ran MiXCR and retained productive beta chains. CDR3 protein sequences are deduplicated, and each keeps its most common genes and DNA. The authors' filters were not applied to this entry. The sample records around 450,000 distinct CDR3 sequences, around 14% of which are singletons. Together, the top ten hold roughly a sixth of the sample.

The germline ends are 15 bases apart after V is trimmed by 3 bases and J by 0 bases. The germline V gene (reference sequence) supplies CDR1 DFQATT and CDR2 SNEGSKA. The CDR3 starts with the cysteine, ends with the phenylalanine, and has 16 residues. CDR3 DNA is the only sequence kept; it has 48 bases, read in frame from the first base. This clonotype came up many times. It has no known antigen specificity. Nothing much larger sits one base from this clone, and base qualities are not available. These data were likewise used in another study, on T cells in Graves' hyperthyroidism and ophthalmopathy. As that second study puts it: A patient counted as having stable Graves' hyperthyroidism if no progression to ophthalmopathy occurred over 18 months of follow-up. Hyperthyroidism patients were newly diagnosed, with disease duration under 2 months, and aged 18 to 65 years. The study excluded patients with uncontrolled infections, other autoimmune diseases, pregnancy or lactation. Diagnoses relied on clinical symptoms, serum thyroxine and TRAb, thyroid ultrasound and orbital computed tomography. The first round of RT-PCR for the TCR CDR3 was performed with the HTBI primer set and the Qiagen OneStep RT-PCR kit. Most expanded thyroid clonotypes (frequency above 0.001) were also found in blood, which suggests that blood repertoires may mirror thyroid immune responses. A 13 V-J signature model separated ophthalmopathy from stable hyperthyroidism, with about 90% sensitivity and about 81% specificity in cross-validation and 80%/75% in testing. In validation, the model predicted progression to ophthalmopathy a median of approximately 6.6 months before onset, with approximately 70% sensitivity and roughly 77% specificity. To identify distinguishing TCR V-J signatures, a discovery cohort of 90 to 100 patients was used, comprising some 45 with Graves' ophthalmopathy and 57 with stable Graves' hyperthyroidism. Prospective prediction of ophthalmopathy was tested in an independent validation cohort consisting of some 20 hyperthyroidism patients and approximately 16 patients who later progressed to ophthalmopathy. The approximately 90 discovery patients were divided at random into training and test sets in a 7:3 ratio. Thyroid tissue and blood T-cell repertoires from about six Graves' hyperthyroidism patients were also compared in the study. Once sampling was done, hyperthyroidism patients were given methimazole at a starting dose of 30 mg daily, whereas ophthalmopathy patients were given high-dose intravenous methylprednisolone. A second multiplex PCR round built the libraries, followed by size selection and purification. Paired-end sequencing of the libraries was performed with 100 bp reads on an Illumina HiSeq2000. SOAPnuke was used to process the raw data, removing reads that contained adapters or uncalled bases, had a mean Phred below 15, or lacked an exact match to the constant primer or identifier. High-quality paired reads were merged with COPE v1.2.5, and unique nucleotide sequences were defined as clonotypes. MiTCR v1.1 was used to align the clonotypes against IMGT TRBV, TRBD and TRBJ reference segments. Only V-J combinations with frequency above 0.0001, covering 99% to 99.2% of repertoires, were analysed. A TCS score was defined as the ratio of F50 (clonal expansion) to E x V (chaos), with BLOSUM62-based TCRdist applied between CDR3 peptides within each V-J. Welch's t-statistics and random forest reduced around 520 V-J features to 10 to 15, which were used in a naive Bayes classifier (R e1071). No statistical method was used to set the sample size in advance, and investigators knew the group allocation. According to the paper, TCR Vbeta CDR3 sequencing was carried out on over 130 peripheral blood samples, which came from some 41 ophthalmopathy, 80 or so hyperthyroidism and about 17 progressor patients.

The receptor was derived from a woman under 40 with Graves disease. Donor details come from another sample of the same person, matched by shared clones. The starting material was peripheral blood mononuclear cells (PBMCs), obtained at new diagnosis, from a patient treated with antithyroid drugs. Rearrangement joined TRBV20-1 to TRBJ2-1, with the D gene call left open. The CDR3 here reads CSASEAHRISYNEQFF. The sequenced DNA is TGCAGTGCTAGCGAGGCTCACAGAATCTCCTACAATGAGCAGTTCTTC.